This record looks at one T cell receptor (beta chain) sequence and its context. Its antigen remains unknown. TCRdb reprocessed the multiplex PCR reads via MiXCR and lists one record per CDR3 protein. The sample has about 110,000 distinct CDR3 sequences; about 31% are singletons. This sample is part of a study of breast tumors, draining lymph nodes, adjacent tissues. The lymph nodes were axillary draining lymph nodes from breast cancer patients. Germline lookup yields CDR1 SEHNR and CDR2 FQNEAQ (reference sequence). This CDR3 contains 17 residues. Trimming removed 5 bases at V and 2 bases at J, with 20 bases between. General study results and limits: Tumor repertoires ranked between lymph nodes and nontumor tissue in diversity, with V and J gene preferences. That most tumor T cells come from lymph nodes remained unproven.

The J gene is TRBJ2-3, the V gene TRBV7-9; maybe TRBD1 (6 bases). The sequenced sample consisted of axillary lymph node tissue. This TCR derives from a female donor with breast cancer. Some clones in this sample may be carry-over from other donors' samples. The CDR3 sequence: CASSLVAQGPNTDTQYF. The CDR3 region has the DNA TGTGCCAGCAGCCTAGTTGCACAGGGTCCTAACACAGATACGCAGTATTTT.